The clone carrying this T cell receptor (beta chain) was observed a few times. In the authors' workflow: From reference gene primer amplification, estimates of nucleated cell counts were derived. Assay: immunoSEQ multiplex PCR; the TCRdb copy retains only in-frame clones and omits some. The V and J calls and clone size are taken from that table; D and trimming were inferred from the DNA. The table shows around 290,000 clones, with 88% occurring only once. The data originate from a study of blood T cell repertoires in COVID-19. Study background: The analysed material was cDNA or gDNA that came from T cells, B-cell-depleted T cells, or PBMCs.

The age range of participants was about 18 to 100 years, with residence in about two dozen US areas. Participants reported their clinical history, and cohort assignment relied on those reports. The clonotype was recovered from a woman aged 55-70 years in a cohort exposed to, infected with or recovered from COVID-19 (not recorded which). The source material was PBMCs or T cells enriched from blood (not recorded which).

CDR3 DNA: TGTGCCAGCAGCTTAGCGTGGGCAGTAGAAGCTTTCTTT. It yields the protein CASSLAWAVEAFF. This chain links TRBV7-2 with TRBJ1-1; D remains ambiguous. The germline V and J ends were trimmed by 0 bases and 8 bases, with 10 bases remaining between them. The CDR3 spans 13 residues. Germline CDR1 reads SGHTA; CDR2 reads FQGNSA.